This T cell receptor beta chain was identified in a study of T cell responses to AZD1222 COVID-19 vaccine. About this clone: What it recognizes is unknown.

Clones were sequenced by immunoSEQ multiplex PCR, and TCRdb holds only the in-frame ones, with some missing. Among about 120,000 clones listed, about 90% were seen once. General study points: Across the whole spike, CD4 TCRs peaked at regions 160-218 and 743-854. No day 14 peak samples; only post-peak repertoires were characterized. Donors were largely white British and mainly female; clonal diversity was possibly underestimated. At baseline, just five to seven AZD1222 recipients tested seropositive.

This CDR3 is built from 14 residues. From germline, CDR1 is SGHRS and CDR2 YFSETQ. V lost 0 bases, J lost 2 bases, and 8 bases lay in between. The sequence was collected from an adult in good health. This chain joins TRBV5-1 and TRBJ2-5, with D unresolved. The sequenced sample was peripheral blood, obtained on day 0 of AZD1222 vaccination. The CDR3 bases are TGCGCCAGCAGCTTGGTAGGCCAGCAAGAGACCCAGTACTTC. It translates to CASSLVGQQETQYF.